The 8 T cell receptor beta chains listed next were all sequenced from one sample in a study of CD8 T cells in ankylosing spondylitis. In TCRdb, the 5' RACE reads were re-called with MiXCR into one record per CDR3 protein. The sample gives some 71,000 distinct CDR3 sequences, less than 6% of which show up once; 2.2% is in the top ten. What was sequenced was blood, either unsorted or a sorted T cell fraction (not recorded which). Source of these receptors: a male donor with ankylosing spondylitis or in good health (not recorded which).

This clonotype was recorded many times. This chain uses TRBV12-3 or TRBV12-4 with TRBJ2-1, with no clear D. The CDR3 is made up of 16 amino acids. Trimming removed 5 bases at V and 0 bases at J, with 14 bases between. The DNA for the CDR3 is TGTGCCAGCAGTCCCCCACGTGAAAGCTCCTACAATGAGCAGTTCTTC. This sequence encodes CASSPPRESSYNEQFF.

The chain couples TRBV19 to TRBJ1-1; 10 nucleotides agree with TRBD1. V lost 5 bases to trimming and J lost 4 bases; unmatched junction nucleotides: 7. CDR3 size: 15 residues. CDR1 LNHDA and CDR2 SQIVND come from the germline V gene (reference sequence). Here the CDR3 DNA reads TGTGCCAGTAGTCGCCCGGGACAGGGGTCCACTGAAGCTTTCTTT. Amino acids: CASSRPGQGSTEAFF.

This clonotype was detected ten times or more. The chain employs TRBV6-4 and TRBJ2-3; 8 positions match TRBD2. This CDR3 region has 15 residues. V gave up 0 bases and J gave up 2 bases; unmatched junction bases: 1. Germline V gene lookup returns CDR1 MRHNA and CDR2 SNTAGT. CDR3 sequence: CASSDSSGATDTQYF. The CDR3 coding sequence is TGTGCCAGCAGTGACTCTAGCGGGGCCACAGATACGCAGTATTTT.

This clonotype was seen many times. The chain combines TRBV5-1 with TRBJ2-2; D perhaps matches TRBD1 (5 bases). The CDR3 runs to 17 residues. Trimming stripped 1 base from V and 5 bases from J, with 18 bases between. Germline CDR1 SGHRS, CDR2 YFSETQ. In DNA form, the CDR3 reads TGCGCCAGCAGCTTGAAACTACAGGTTGGGAAAACCGGGGAGCTGTTTTTT. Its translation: CASSLKLQVGKTGELFF.

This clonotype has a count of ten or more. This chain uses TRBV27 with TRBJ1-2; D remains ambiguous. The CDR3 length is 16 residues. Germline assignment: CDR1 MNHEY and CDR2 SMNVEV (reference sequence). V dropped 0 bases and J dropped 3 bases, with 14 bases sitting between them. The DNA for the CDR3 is TGTGCCAGCAGTTTATCCCAGCCGCGGGCCGACTATGGCTACACCTTC. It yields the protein CASSLSQPRADYGYTF.

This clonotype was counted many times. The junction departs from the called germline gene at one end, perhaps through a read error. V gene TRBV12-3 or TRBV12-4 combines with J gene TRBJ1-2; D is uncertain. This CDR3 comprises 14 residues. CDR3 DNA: TGTGCCAACAGTTTACAGTTGGCTAGCGGTGGCTACACCTTC. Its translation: CANSLQLASGGYTF.

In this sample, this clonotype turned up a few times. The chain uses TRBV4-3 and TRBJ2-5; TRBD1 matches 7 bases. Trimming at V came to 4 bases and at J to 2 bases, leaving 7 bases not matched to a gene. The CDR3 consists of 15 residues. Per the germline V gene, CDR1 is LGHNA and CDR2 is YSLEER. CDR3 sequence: CASSLGQVGQETQYF. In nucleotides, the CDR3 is TGCGCCAGCAGCCTCGGACAGGTCGGGCAAGAGACCCAGTACTTC.

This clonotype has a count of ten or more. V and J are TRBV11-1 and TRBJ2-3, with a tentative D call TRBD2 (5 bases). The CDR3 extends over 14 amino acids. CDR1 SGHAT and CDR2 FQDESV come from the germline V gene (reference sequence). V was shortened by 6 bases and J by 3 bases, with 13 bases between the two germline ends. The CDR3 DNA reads TGTGCCAGCAGTTCGGGGATACGGACAGATACGCAGTATTTT. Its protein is CASSSGIRTDTQYF. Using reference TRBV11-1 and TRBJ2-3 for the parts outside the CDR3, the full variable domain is EAEVAQSPRYKITEKSQAVAFWCDPISGHATLYWYRQILGQGPELLVQFQDESVVDDSQLPKDRFSAERLKGVDSTLKIQPAELGDSAMYLCASSSGIRTDTQYFGPGTRLTVL.